A selection of T cell receptor beta chains follows, all from one sample in a study of T cell responses to AZD1222 COVID-19 vaccine. Sequenced by immunoSEQ multiplex PCR; TCRdb stores in-frame clones only, minus some. The data show approximately 30,000 clones, around 92% seen once. Sequenced here: peripheral blood, sampled 28 days after the second AZD1222 dose. Source of these receptors: an adult who received the AZD1222 COVID-19 vaccine. Each CDR3 is given with its conserved first and last residue. Fields, in order: CDR3 DNA, CDR3 protein, V gene, D gene, clone size, J gene. A D gene is named only where the DNA matches it firmly. The listing skips clone size in some rows; elsewhere it reads once, few, many or a size class.

CDR3 DNA: TGTGCCAGCAGCGGCCCGCGATGGGGCACCATATATTTT
CDR3 protein: CASSGPRWGTIYF
V gene: TRBV9
D gene: .
clone size: .
J gene: TRBJ1-3

CDR3 DNA: TGTGCCAGCAGTTTGGAACAGGCTAATTCACCCCTCCACTTT
CDR3 protein: CASSLEQANSPLHF
V gene: TRBV28
D gene: .
clone size: .
J gene: TRBJ1-6

CDR3 DNA: TGTGCCAGCTCACCACCGCCAGAAACCAATCAGCCCCAGCATTTT
CDR3 protein: CASSPPPETNQPQHF
V gene: TRBV18
D gene: .
clone size: once
J gene: TRBJ1-5

CDR3 DNA: TGTGCCACCAGCGGAGGACAGGGAAAGGCCGGGGAGCTGTTTTTT
CDR3 protein: CATSGGQGKAGELFF
V gene: TRBV15
D gene: TRBD1
clone size: .
J gene: TRBJ2-2

CDR3 DNA: TGTGCCAGCGTCGGGGCAGATACGCAGTATTTT
CDR3 protein: CASVGADTQYF
V gene: TRBV7-9
D gene: .
clone size: .
J gene: TRBJ2-3

CDR3 DNA: TGTGCCAGCAGTAGTCAACAGGGTCAAGAGACCCAGTACTTC
CDR3 protein: CASSSQQGQETQYF
V gene: TRBV6-5
D gene: .
clone size: .
J gene: TRBJ2-5

CDR3 DNA: TGCGCCAGCAGCTGGGGACAGCCAAACACTGAAGCTTTCTTT
CDR3 protein: CASSWGQPNTEAFF
V gene: TRBV5-1
D gene: TRBD1
clone size: .
J gene: TRBJ1-1

CDR3 DNA: TGTGCCTGGGAACCGGGACGCACCGGGGGTTCACCCCTCCACTTT
CDR3 protein: CAWEPGRTGGSPLHF
V gene: TRBV30
D gene: .
clone size: few
J gene: TRBJ1-6

CDR3 DNA: TGTGCCAGCAGCCAAGTCGGGACGGTGAATGAAAAACTGTTTTTT
CDR3 protein: CASSQVGTVNEKLFF
V gene: TRBV3-1/TRBV3-2
D gene: .
clone size: .
J gene: TRBJ1-4

CDR3 DNA: TGTGCCAGCAGTAAACAGGGGGGCGAGCAGTACTTC
CDR3 protein: CASSKQGGEQYF
V gene: TRBV25-1
D gene: TRBD1
clone size: .
J gene: TRBJ2-7

CDR3 DNA: TGTGCCACCAGCAGAGGGGGATCTAATGAAAAACTGTTTTTT
CDR3 protein: CATSRGGSNEKLFF
V gene: TRBV15
D gene: .
clone size: .
J gene: TRBJ1-4

CDR3 DNA: TGTGCCAGCAGCTTAGCGCAGGGTTCACCCCTCCACTTT
CDR3 protein: CASSLAQGSPLHF
V gene: TRBV7-2
D gene: .
clone size: .
J gene: TRBJ1-6

CDR3 DNA: TGTGCCAGCAGTTTATGGGACATTGCAACTAATGAAAAACTGTTTTTT
CDR3 protein: CASSLWDIATNEKLFF
V gene: TRBV28
D gene: .
clone size: .
J gene: TRBJ1-4

CDR3 DNA: TGTGCCAGCAGCCAAGATTGGACTAGGAACGAGCAGTACTTC
CDR3 protein: CASSQDWTRNEQYF
V gene: TRBV4-2
D gene: TRBD2
clone size: .
J gene: TRBJ2-7

CDR3 DNA: TGTGCCAGCAGTCCCCGGACAGGGCCCTCCTACAATGAGCAGTTCTTC
CDR3 protein: CASSPRTGPSYNEQFF
V gene: TRBV6-6
D gene: TRBD1
clone size: .
J gene: TRBJ2-1

CDR3 DNA: TGCAGCGTTGGGGGGTACAATGAGCAGTTCTTC
CDR3 protein: CSVGGYNEQFF
V gene: TRBV29-1
D gene: .
clone size: .
J gene: TRBJ2-1

CDR3 DNA: TGTGCCAGCAGTCTGACAGCCACCTACGAGCAGTACTTC
CDR3 protein: CASSLTATYEQYF
V gene: TRBV3-1/TRBV3-2
D gene: .
clone size: once
J gene: TRBJ2-7

CDR3 DNA: TGTGCCAGCAGCCTAAGACATCAGCCCCAGCATTTT
CDR3 protein: CASSLRHQPQHF
V gene: TRBV6-2/TRBV6-3
D gene: .
clone size: once
J gene: TRBJ1-5

CDR3 DNA: TGCAGTGCACCCGGGACAGGGGTTTTGGTTTTC
CDR3 protein: CSAPGTGVLVF
V gene: TRBV20-1
D gene: TRBD1
clone size: .
J gene: TRBJ1-2

CDR3 DNA: TGCGCCAGCAGCCAAGAGGAGGGTGGACGCCAGCCCCAGCATTTT
CDR3 protein: CASSQEEGGRQPQHF
V gene: TRBV4-3
D gene: .
clone size: .
J gene: TRBJ1-5

CDR3 DNA: TGCGCCAGCAGCTACAATGAGCAGTTCTTC
CDR3 protein: CASSYNEQFF
V gene: TRBV5-1
D gene: .
clone size: .
J gene: TRBJ2-1

CDR3 DNA: TGTGCTACGGGGCAGACCTATGGCTACACCTTC
CDR3 protein: CATGQTYGYTF
V gene: TRBV27
D gene: .
clone size: once
J gene: TRBJ1-2

CDR3 DNA: TGTGCCAGCAGCTTTACCGGGACAGCGATTCCCCTCCACTTT
CDR3 protein: CASSFTGTAIPLHF
V gene: TRBV11-2
D gene: TRBD1
clone size: .
J gene: TRBJ1-6

CDR3 DNA: TGTGCCAGCAGCGGAGACCCCCGGTCGGGGGGGACCTACGAGCAGTACTTC
CDR3 protein: CASSGDPRSGGTYEQYF
V gene: TRBV9
D gene: TRBD2
clone size: .
J gene: TRBJ2-7

CDR3 DNA: TGTGCCAGCAGCTTAATTCCCACTAACACTGAAGCTTTCTTT
CDR3 protein: CASSLIPTNTEAFF
V gene: TRBV7-3
D gene: .
clone size: .
J gene: TRBJ1-1

CDR3 DNA: TGTGCCTGGAGTCAGGCGGGGGATGGGGCCAACGTCCTGACTTTC
CDR3 protein: CAWSQAGDGANVLTF
V gene: TRBV30
D gene: TRBD2
clone size: .
J gene: TRBJ2-6

CDR3 DNA: TGTGCCAGCAGCTTAGGTTGGAGGGGGAACACTGAAGCTTTCTTT
CDR3 protein: CASSLGWRGNTEAFF
V gene: TRBV11-3
D gene: .
clone size: .
J gene: TRBJ1-1

CDR3 DNA: TGCGCCAGCAGCGATTCACAGGGGGAGGAAAAACTGTTTTTT
CDR3 protein: CASSDSQGEEKLFF
V gene: TRBV5-1
D gene: TRBD1
clone size: .
J gene: TRBJ1-4

CDR3 DNA: TGCAGCGTTGCCAAGGGAGCGGGAGGGGGCTACGAGCAGTACTTC
CDR3 protein: CSVAKGAGGGYEQYF
V gene: TRBV29-1
D gene: TRBD2
clone size: .
J gene: TRBJ2-7

CDR3 DNA: TGTGCCAGCAGCTTAGAACAGGGACCCTCGGACTACGAGCAGTACTTC
CDR3 protein: CASSLEQGPSDYEQYF
V gene: TRBV11-3
D gene: .
clone size: .
J gene: TRBJ2-7

CDR3 DNA: TGTGCCAGCAGCACGTCGACAGGGGTTCCCTATGGCTACACCTTC
CDR3 protein: CASSTSTGVPYGYTF
V gene: TRBV5-4
D gene: TRBD1
clone size: .
J gene: TRBJ1-2